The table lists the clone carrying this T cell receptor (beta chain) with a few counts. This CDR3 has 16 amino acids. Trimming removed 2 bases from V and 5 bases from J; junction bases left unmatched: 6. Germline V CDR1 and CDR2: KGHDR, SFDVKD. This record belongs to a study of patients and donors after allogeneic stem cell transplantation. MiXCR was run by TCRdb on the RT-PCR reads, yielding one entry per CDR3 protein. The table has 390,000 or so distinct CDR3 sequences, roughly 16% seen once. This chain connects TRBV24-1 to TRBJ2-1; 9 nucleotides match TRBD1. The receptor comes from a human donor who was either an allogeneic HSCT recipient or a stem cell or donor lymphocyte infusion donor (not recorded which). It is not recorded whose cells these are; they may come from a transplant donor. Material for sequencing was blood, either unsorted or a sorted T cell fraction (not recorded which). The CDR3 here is CATSDSTGGRDNEQFF. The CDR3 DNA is TGTGCCACCAGTGATTCAACAGGGGGCAGGGACAATGAGCAGTTCTTC.